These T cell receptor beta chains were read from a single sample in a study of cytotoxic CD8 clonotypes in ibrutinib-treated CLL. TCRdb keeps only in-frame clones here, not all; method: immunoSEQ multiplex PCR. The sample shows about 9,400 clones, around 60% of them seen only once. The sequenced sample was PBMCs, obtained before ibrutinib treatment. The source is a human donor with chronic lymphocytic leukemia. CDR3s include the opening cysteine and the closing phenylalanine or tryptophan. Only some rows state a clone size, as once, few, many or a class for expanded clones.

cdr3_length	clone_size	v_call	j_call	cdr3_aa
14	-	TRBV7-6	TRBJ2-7	CASSLSGSPYEQYF
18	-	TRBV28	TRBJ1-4	CASSPYGQGVATNEKLFF
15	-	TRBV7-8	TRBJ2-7	CASSPGLAGGYEQYF
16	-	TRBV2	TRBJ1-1	CASTRSGGQKNTEAFF
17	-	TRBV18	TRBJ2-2	CASSPQASGLNTGELFF
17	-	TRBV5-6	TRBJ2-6	CASSLIHGNSGANVLTF
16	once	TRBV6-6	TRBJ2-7	CASSYSIQTGPYEQYF
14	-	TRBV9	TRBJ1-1	CASSDRDWDTEAFF
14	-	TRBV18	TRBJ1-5	CASSPASGDQPQHF
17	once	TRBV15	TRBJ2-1	CATNNKQRLADYNEQFF
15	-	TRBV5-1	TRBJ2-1	CASSLVQNNYNEQFF
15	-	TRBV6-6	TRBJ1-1	CASSDGQGGNTEAFF
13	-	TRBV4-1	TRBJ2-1	CASSQMPSDAQFF
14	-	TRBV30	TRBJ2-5	CAWSDIGGVETQYF
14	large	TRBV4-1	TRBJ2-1	CASSQDLYPRAWFF
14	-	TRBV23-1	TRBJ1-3	CASGPRGLEDTIYF
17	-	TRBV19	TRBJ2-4	CASSTRDSSLAKNIQYF
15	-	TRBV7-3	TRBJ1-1	CASSLLVRLNTEAFF
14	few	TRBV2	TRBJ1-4	CASSGDSGNEKLFF
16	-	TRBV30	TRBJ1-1	CAWSGATTGANTEAFF
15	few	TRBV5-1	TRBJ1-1	CASSSRTGENTEAFF
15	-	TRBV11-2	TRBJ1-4	CASSPGQGTNEKLFF
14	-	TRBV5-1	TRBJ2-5	CASSPAGRGETQYF
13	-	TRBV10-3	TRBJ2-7	CAIMGQDSYEQYF